This T cell receptor (beta chain) was recorded in a study of T-cell memory formation after mild COVID-19. There are a few counts of this clonotype. The antigen remains undetermined. The ends lost 7 bases at V and 3 bases at J; junction bases unmatched: 7. Germline lookup yields CDR1 SQVTM and CDR2 ANQGSEA. This CDR3 contains 13 residues. TCRdb reprocessed the 5' RACE reads with MiXCR, giving one entry per CDR3 protein. This sample has 550,000 to 600,000 distinct CDR3 sequences; about a fifth occur once, and the top ten carry roughly 9.1%. Study-level results: That cross-reactive memory joined was suggested by some responding clones appearing in pre-infection memory.

Sample: PBMCs or a T cell subset sorted from them (not recorded which). This chain joins TRBV29-1 and TRBJ2-7, with TRBD2 identical over 9 bases. The source is an adult woman who had mild COVID-19 (a few samples of this study predate the infection). Cell type and time point are not known. CDR3 loop: CSGQRGDGYEQYF. DNA of the CDR3: TGCAGCGGTCAGCGGGGGGACGGCTACGAGCAGTACTTC.